One T cell receptor (beta chain) is described in this entry. Clones were sequenced by immunoSEQ multiplex PCR, and TCRdb holds only the in-frame ones, with some missing. The table has 65,000 to 80,000 clones, about 95% seen once; the top ten hold 0.25%. This sample is part of a study of technical replicates of blood from several donors. Germline V CDR1 and CDR2: SGHVS, FNYEAQ. Unmatched junction bases numbered 5, after V lost 1 base and J lost 8 bases. The CDR3 runs to 14 residues. The material sequenced was T cells isolated from PBMCs. The clonotype comes from a human donor in good health. The chain joins TRBV7-6 to TRBJ1-2, with 9 bases fitting TRBD1. CDR3 protein: CASSLGTGVEGYTF. For the CDR3, the DNA is TGTGCCAGCAGCTTAGGGACAGGGGTGGAGGGCTACACCTTC.